This T cell receptor beta chain was identified during a study of T cell repertoires in cytomegalovirus infection (dated by TCRdb to between 2018 and 2021). For the wider study: Recently identified HLA-C-restricted CMV epitopes, whose presentation resists viral immunomodulation, were targeted by peptide stimulations together with well-studied HLA-B-restricted epitopes. Donor HLA type was relevant to the analysis, as public TCR beta signatures indicated carriage of CMV infection together with the matching HLA type.

The CDR3, from cysteine to phenylalanine, totals 12 residues. The DNA shown is the 36-base CDR3, in frame from base 1. Looking up the germline V gene yields CDR1 SGHTA and CDR2 FQGNSA. As to this clonotype: The antigen it binds to is not known. At one end the junction does not follow the germline gene, possibly because of a read error.

The full study reports these points: In both this cohort and an independent cohort of 352 donors, the cumulative frequency of public TCR beta family members distinguished carriers of CMV infection plus the relevant HLA type. The ex vivo response was dominated by HLA-C-restricted CMV-specific TCR beta clonotypes, and the single most frequent clonotype in two of eight donors was supplied by these HLA-C-restricted clonotypes.

Sequencing instrument: Illumina HiSeq 1500. TCRdb ran its own pipeline on the public reads, namely fastp trimming at Q25 and MiXCR clone calling, and kept in-frame beta chains. Rows matching on CDR3 protein sequence are summarized as one entry with the most common DNA and genes. The sample table contains under 350,000 distinct CDR3 sequences; only one count was recorded for less than 25% of them. Approximately 19% of the sample is in the top ten clones. The treatment or condition label here, explained by the study, means: in vitro stimulation with specific CMV peptide epitopes to enrich CMV-specific T cells.

The source of this sequence is a human donor in good health (CMV status not recorded). Some clones in this sample may be carry-over from other donors' samples. The input for sequencing was cultured PBMCs, taken from culture after CMV antigen stimulation. In this chain, TRBV7-2 is recombined with TRBJ2-4; the D gene could be TRBD1 or TRBD2, each one agreeing over 5 bases. The DNA sequence is TGTGCCAGCAGCTTAAACCGGGACCCACCAGACTTC. This yields the protein CASSLNRDPPDF.